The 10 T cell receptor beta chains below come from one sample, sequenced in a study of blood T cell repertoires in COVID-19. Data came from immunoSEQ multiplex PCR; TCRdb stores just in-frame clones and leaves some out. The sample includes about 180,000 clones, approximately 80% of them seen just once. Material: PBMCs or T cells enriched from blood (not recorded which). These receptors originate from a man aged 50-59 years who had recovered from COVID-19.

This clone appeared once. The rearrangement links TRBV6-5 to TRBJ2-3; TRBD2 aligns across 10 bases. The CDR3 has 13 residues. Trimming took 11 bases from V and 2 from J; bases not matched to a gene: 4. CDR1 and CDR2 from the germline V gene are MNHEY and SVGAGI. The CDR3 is CAGSGGHTDTQYF. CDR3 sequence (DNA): TGTGCCGGTAGCGGGGGGCACACAGATACGCAGTATTTT.

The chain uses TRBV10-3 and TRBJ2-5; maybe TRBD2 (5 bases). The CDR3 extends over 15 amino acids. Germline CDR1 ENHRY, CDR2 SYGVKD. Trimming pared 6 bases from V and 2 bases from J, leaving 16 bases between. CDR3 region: CAIRAAPPEQETQYF. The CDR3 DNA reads TGTGCCATCAGAGCGGCCCCCCCAGAGCAAGAGACCCAGTACTTC.

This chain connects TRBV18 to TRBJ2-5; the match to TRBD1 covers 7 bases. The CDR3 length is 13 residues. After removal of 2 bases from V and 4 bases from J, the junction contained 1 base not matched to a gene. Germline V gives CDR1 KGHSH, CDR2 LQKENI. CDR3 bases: TGTGCCAGCTCACCAACAGGGGTAGAGACCCAGTACTTC. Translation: CASSPTGVETQYF. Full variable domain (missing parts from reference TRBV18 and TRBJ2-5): NAGVMQNPRHLVRRRGQEARLRCSPMKGHSHVYWYRQLPEEGLKFMVYLQKENIIDESGMPKERFSAEFPKEGPSILRIQQVVRGDSAAYFCASSPTGVETQYFGPGTRLLVL.

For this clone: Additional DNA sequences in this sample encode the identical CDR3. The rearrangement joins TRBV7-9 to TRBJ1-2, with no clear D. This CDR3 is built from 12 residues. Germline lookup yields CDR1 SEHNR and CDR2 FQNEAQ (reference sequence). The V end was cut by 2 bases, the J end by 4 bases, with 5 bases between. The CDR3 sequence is CASSLRSYGYTF. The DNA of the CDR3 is TGTGCCAGCAGCTTACGCAGCTATGGCTACACCTTC.

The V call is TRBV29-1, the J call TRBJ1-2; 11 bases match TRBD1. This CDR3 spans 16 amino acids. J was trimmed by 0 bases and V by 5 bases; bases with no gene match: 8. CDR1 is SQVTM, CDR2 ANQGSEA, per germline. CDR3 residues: CSVLGDRGNPNYGYTF. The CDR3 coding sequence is TGCAGCGTTCTAGGGGACAGGGGGAATCCTAACTATGGCTACACCTTC.

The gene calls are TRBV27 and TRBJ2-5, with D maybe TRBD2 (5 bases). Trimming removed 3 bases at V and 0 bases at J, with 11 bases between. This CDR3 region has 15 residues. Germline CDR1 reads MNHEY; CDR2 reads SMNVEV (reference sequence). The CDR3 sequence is CASSFQRRYQETQYF. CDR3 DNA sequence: TGTGCCAGCAGTTTTCAGCGGAGGTACCAAGAGACCCAGTACTTC.

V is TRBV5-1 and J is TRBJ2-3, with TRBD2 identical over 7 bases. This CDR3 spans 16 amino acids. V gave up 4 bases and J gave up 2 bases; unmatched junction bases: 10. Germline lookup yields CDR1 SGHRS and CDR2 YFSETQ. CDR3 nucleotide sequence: TGCGCCAGCAGCCCCGGCGGGCTAGCGGACACAGATACGCAGTATTTT. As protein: CASSPGGLADTDTQYF.

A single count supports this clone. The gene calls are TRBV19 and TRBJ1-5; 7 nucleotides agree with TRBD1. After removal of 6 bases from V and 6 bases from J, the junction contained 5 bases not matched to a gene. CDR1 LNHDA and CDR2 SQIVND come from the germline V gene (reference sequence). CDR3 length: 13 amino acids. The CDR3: CASSDRVGQPQHF. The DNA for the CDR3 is TGTGCCAGTAGCGACAGGGTAGGTCAGCCCCAGCATTTT.

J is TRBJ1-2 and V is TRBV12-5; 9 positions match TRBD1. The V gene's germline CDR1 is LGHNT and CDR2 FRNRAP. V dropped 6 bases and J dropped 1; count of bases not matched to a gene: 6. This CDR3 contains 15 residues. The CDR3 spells CASGHTGGGNYGYTF. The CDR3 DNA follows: TGTGCTAGTGGCCATACAGGGGGCGGTAACTATGGCTACACCTTC.

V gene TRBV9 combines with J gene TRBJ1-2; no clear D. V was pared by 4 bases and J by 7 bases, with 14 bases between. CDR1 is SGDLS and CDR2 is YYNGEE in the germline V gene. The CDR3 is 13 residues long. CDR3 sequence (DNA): TGTGCCAGCAGCTCCCGTGGAGCCGGTGGCTACACCTTC. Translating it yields CASSSRGAGGYTF.